This entry describes one TCR beta chain. Its antigen is undetermined. This record comes from a study of T cell responses to AZD1222 COVID-19 vaccine. Whole-study context: The study pooled second doses at about 4 or about 12 weeks. Study results and limitations: Spike-specific TCR breadth and depth grew following two AZD1222 doses. Possibly, clonal diversity was underestimated; donors were largely white British and included more females. Vaccine-associated CD4 TCRs spanned spike, dominant at 160-218 and 743-854.

Per germline, CDR1 LGHNA and CDR2 YNFKEQ. CDR3 length: 16 residues. V lost 3 bases to trimming and J lost 0 bases; unmatched junction nucleotides: 2. Some clones are missing from TCRdb's copy, which holds only in-frame ones; the method was immunoSEQ multiplex PCR. Found here are approximately 120,000 clones, approximately 88% of them singletons; the top ten hold 4% to 5%. This rearrangement joins TRBV4-2 to TRBJ1-6, with 7 bases lining up with TRBD1. The specimen comprised peripheral blood, sampled on day 0 of AZD1222 vaccination. This clonotype originated in an adult in good health. CDR3 coding DNA: TGTGCCAGCAGCCACGGGACAGACTCCTATAATTCACCCCTCCACTTT. It yields the protein CASSHGTDSYNSPLHF.